The rows below give T cell receptor beta chains drawn from one sample of a study of blood T cell repertoires in COVID-19. Only in-frame clones appear in the TCRdb table, and some are missing; sequencing was by immunoSEQ multiplex PCR. In the table there are approximately 74,000 clones, approximately 90% of which are singletons. What was sequenced was peripheral blood. These TCRs come from a woman aged 60-70 years with active COVID-19. CDR3s include the opening cysteine and the closing phenylalanine or tryptophan. D genes are given only for firm matches. Only some rows state a clone size, as once, few, many or a class for expanded clones.

V gene	clone size	D gene	J gene	CDR3 DNA	CDR3 protein
TRBV29-1	.	.	TRBJ2-1	TGCAGCGTTGAAGGACTAGTCTACAATGAGCAGTTCTTC	CSVEGLVYNEQFF
TRBV7-2	.	.	TRBJ2-7	TGTGCCAGCAGCCCAACGGACTCCGCCTACGAGCAGTACTTC	CASSPTDSAYEQYF
TRBV14	.	TRBD2	TRBJ2-7	TGTGCCAGCAGCCAATCCAGCGGGGGAGCCTACGAGCAGTACTTC	CASSQSSGGAYEQYF
TRBV30	.	TRBD1	TRBJ1-6	TGTGCCTGGAGTTCCCGGACAGGGGCGAATAATTCACCCCTCCACTTT	CAWSSRTGANNSPLHF
TRBV11-2	.	.	TRBJ2-5	TGTGCCAGCAGCTCTATGGAGACCCAGTACTTC	CASSSMETQYF
TRBV5-1	.	TRBD2	TRBJ2-7	TGCGCCAGCAGATTGGCACTAGCGGCGACCTACGAGCAGTACTTC	CASRLALAATYEQYF
TRBV10-2	.	TRBD2	TRBJ2-7	TGCGCCAGCAGTGCGGGACTACCCCGGTACGAGCAGTACTTC	CASSAGLPRYEQYF
TRBV6-1	.	TRBD1	TRBJ1-2	TGTGCCAGCAGTGAACGGTCAGGGGGACTCTATGGCTACACCTTC	CASSERSGGLYGYTF
TRBV16	.	.	TRBJ1-2	TGTGCCAGCAGCCATATTAGGGGCTATGGCTACACCTTC	CASSHIRGYGYTF
TRBV27	.	TRBD1	TRBJ1-4	TGTGCCAGCAGTTCAGTGGGACAGGGAGGTGAAAAACTGTTTTTT	CASSSVGQGGEKLFF
TRBV18	.	TRBD1	TRBJ1-2	TGTGCCAGCTCACCTGCCCCTTCAGACAGGGGGGAAGTCGACTATGGCTACACCTTC	CASSPAPSDRGEVDYGYTF
TRBV18	few	.	TRBJ1-2	TGTGCCAGCTCACCTGTAGCAGGACTGACCTATGGCTACACCTTC	CASSPVAGLTYGYTF
TRBV5-1	.	.	TRBJ1-1	TGCGCCAGCAGCGGAGGACAGTTGAACACTGAAGCTTTCTTT	CASSGGQLNTEAFF
TRBV7-9	.	.	TRBJ2-2	TGTGCCAGCAGCTTATTGGCCCGGGAGCTGTTTTTT	CASSLLARELFF
TRBV7-8	.	.	TRBJ1-2	TGTGCCAGCAGCTTAGCAGGGGCAGTGCGCTATGGCTACACCTTC	CASSLAGAVRYGYTF
TRBV6-5	.	.	TRBJ2-7	TGTGCCAGCAGGGCCACAGGAAGCTCCTACGAGCAGTACTTC	CASRATGSSYEQYF